These T cell receptor beta chains were read from a single sample in a study of control samples from healthy donors and cancer patients. Profiled with immunoSEQ multiplex PCR; TCRdb holds only in-frame clones, not every one. The data contain about 120,000 clones, approximately 90% of them singletons. Sequencing was performed on blood. The receptors shown here come from a man aged 25 to 40 in good health. CDR3s include the opening cysteine and the closing phenylalanine or tryptophan. The order of the fields is CDR3 protein, CDR3 DNA, clone size, J gene, V gene, D gene. D genes are given only for firm matches. Size values are once, few and many counts, or a class for expanded clones, and some rows have none.

CDR3aa: CASSTGQGKPEAFF
CDR3nt: TGTGCCAGCAGTACGGGACAGGGTAAGCCTGAAGCTTTCTTT
abundance: .
j_gene: TRBJ1-1
v_gene: TRBV6-6
d_gene: TRBD1

CDR3aa: CASRLTGTEAFF
CDR3nt: TGCGCCAGCAGACTCACTGGGACTGAAGCTTTCTTT
abundance: .
j_gene: TRBJ1-1
v_gene: TRBV10-2
d_gene: .

CDR3aa: CASSSGDSLYSPLHF
CDR3nt: TGTGCCAGCAGCTCGGGGGACAGTCTGTATTCACCCCTCCACTTT
abundance: .
j_gene: TRBJ1-6
v_gene: TRBV7-9
d_gene: TRBD1

CDR3aa: CASTLRGFTNTEAFF
CDR3nt: TGTGCCAGCACCTTGAGGGGGTTTACGAACACTGAAGCTTTCTTT
abundance: .
j_gene: TRBJ1-1
v_gene: TRBV6-5
d_gene: .

CDR3aa: CASSTDRANSPLHF
CDR3nt: TGTGCCAGCAGTACGGACAGGGCAAATTCACCCCTCCACTTT
abundance: .
j_gene: TRBJ1-6
v_gene: TRBV27
d_gene: TRBD1

CDR3aa: CAWGGNTEAFF
CDR3nt: TGTGCCTGGGGGGGGAACACTGAAGCTTTCTTT
abundance: .
j_gene: TRBJ1-1
v_gene: TRBV30
d_gene: .

CDR3aa: CATVSGWVNTEAFF
CDR3nt: TGTGCCACGGTTTCAGGGTGGGTGAACACTGAAGCTTTCTTT
abundance: .
j_gene: TRBJ1-1
v_gene: TRBV10-3
d_gene: .

CDR3aa: CASSLAREETQYF
CDR3nt: TGTGCCAGCAGCTTAGCAAGGGAAGAGACCCAGTACTTC
abundance: .
j_gene: TRBJ2-5
v_gene: TRBV7-8
d_gene: .

CDR3aa: CASSTRGGNTEAFF
CDR3nt: TGTGCCAGCAGCACCCGGGGAGGTAACACTGAAGCTTTCTTT
abundance: once
j_gene: TRBJ1-1
v_gene: TRBV2
d_gene: .

CDR3aa: CAWSVTAGDQPQHF
CDR3nt: TGTGCCTGGAGTGTAACAGCGGGGGATCAGCCCCAGCATTTT
abundance: .
j_gene: TRBJ1-5
v_gene: TRBV30
d_gene: .

CDR3aa: CASSLSSGTGVSNQPQHF
CDR3nt: TGTGCCAGCAGTTTATCGTCCGGGACAGGGGTTAGCAATCAGCCCCAGCATTTT
abundance: .
j_gene: TRBJ1-5
v_gene: TRBV27
d_gene: TRBD1

CDR3aa: CASSSAGGQGTEAFF
CDR3nt: TGCGCCAGCAGCTCTGCAGGGGGTCAGGGAACTGAAGCTTTCTTT
abundance: few
j_gene: TRBJ1-1
v_gene: TRBV5-1
d_gene: TRBD1

CDR3aa: CASSLQGRQPQHF
CDR3nt: TGTGCCAGCAGCCTTCAGGGAAGGCAGCCCCAGCATTTT
abundance: .
j_gene: TRBJ1-5
v_gene: TRBV7-2
d_gene: .

CDR3aa: CASTLGTGNDNEQFF
CDR3nt: TGTGCCAGCACCCTCGGGACAGGGAACGACAATGAGCAGTTCTTC
abundance: once
j_gene: TRBJ2-1
v_gene: TRBV27
d_gene: TRBD1

CDR3aa: CASAGEGAGYGYTF
CDR3nt: TGTGCCAGTGCCGGGGAGGGGGCGGGCTATGGCTACACCTTC
abundance: .
j_gene: TRBJ1-2
v_gene: TRBV2
d_gene: TRBD1

CDR3aa: CASSHDTSGASSYNEQFF
CDR3nt: TGTGCCAGCAGCCATGATACTAGCGGGGCAAGCTCCTACAATGAGCAGTTCTTC
abundance: .
j_gene: TRBJ2-1
v_gene: TRBV3-1/TRBV3-2
d_gene: TRBD2

CDR3aa: CASSTSGQGGETQYF
CDR3nt: TGTGCCAGCAGTACCTCGGGACAGGGAGGAGAGACCCAGTACTTC
abundance: .
j_gene: TRBJ2-5
v_gene: TRBV6-5
d_gene: TRBD1

CDR3aa: CASSFRQGLYNEQFF
CDR3nt: TGTGCCAGCAGCTTTCGACAGGGATTGTACAATGAGCAGTTCTTC
abundance: .
j_gene: TRBJ2-1
v_gene: TRBV11-3
d_gene: TRBD1

CDR3aa: CAISESGHSGNTIYF
CDR3nt: TGTGCCATCAGTGAGTCGGGACACTCTGGAAACACCATATATTTT
abundance: .
j_gene: TRBJ1-3
v_gene: TRBV10-3
d_gene: .

CDR3aa: CASSSGQGAIYGYTF
CDR3nt: TGTGCCAGCAGTTCGGGACAGGGGGCTATCTATGGCTACACCTTC
abundance: .
j_gene: TRBJ1-2
v_gene: TRBV28
d_gene: TRBD1

CDR3aa: CASSLKGGLTKNIQYF
CDR3nt: TGTGCCAGCAGCTTAAAGGGGGGGTTAACCAAAAACATTCAGTACTTC
abundance: .
j_gene: TRBJ2-4
v_gene: TRBV7-2
d_gene: .

CDR3aa: CASSTTGLRPNTEAFF
CDR3nt: TGTGCCAGTAGCACTACAGGGTTAAGGCCGAACACTGAAGCTTTCTTT
abundance: .
j_gene: TRBJ1-1
v_gene: TRBV19
d_gene: .

CDR3aa: CASSLMGMAKSSYNSPLHF
CDR3nt: TGTGCCAGCAGCTTGATGGGTATGGCGAAAAGCTCCTATAATTCACCCCTCCACTTT
abundance: .
j_gene: TRBJ1-6
v_gene: TRBV5-6
d_gene: .

CDR3aa: CASSPSPGSYNEQFF
CDR3nt: TGTGCCAGCAGTCCCTCCCCGGGCTCCTACAATGAGCAGTTCTTC
abundance: .
j_gene: TRBJ2-1
v_gene: TRBV27
d_gene: .

CDR3aa: CASSSGTLSYEQYF
CDR3nt: TGTGCCAGCAGCTCGGGGACTCTCTCCTACGAGCAGTACTTC
abundance: .
j_gene: TRBJ2-7
v_gene: TRBV21-1
d_gene: .

CDR3aa: CASRPYVDIATDTQYF
CDR3nt: TGCGCCAGCAGGCCTTACGTGGACATTGCCACAGATACGCAGTATTTT
abundance: few
j_gene: TRBJ2-3
v_gene: TRBV5-1
d_gene: .

CDR3aa: CSVEWGATEAFF
CDR3nt: TGCAGCGTTGAATGGGGGGCCACTGAAGCTTTCTTT
abundance: few
j_gene: TRBJ1-1
v_gene: TRBV29-1
d_gene: .

CDR3aa: CATSWTSGGSDTGELFF
CDR3nt: TGTGCCACCTCCTGGACTAGCGGGGGATCGGACACCGGGGAGCTGTTTTTT
abundance: once
j_gene: TRBJ2-2
v_gene: TRBV24-1
d_gene: TRBD2

CDR3aa: CASSTAEAFF
CDR3nt: TGTGCCAGCAGCACTGCTGAAGCTTTCTTT
abundance: .
j_gene: TRBJ1-1
v_gene: TRBV7-9
d_gene: .

CDR3aa: CASSLGSGTASTDTQYF
CDR3nt: TGCGCCAGCAGCTTGGGCTCTGGGACTGCTAGCACAGATACGCAGTATTTT
abundance: .
j_gene: TRBJ2-3
v_gene: TRBV5-1
d_gene: .

CDR3aa: CASSPGTGDRDTQYF
CDR3nt: TGTGCCAGTAGTCCGGGGACAGGGGATAGAGATACGCAGTATTTT
abundance: once
j_gene: TRBJ2-3
v_gene: TRBV19
d_gene: TRBD1

CDR3aa: CASSLDPGAPSEAFF
CDR3nt: TGTGCCAGCAGCTTAGATCCAGGCGCTCCCTCTGAAGCTTTCTTT
abundance: .
j_gene: TRBJ1-1
v_gene: TRBV11-2
d_gene: .

CDR3aa: CASTATSYEQYF
CDR3nt: TGTGCCAGCACAGCAACCTCCTACGAGCAGTACTTC
abundance: .
j_gene: TRBJ2-7
v_gene: TRBV6-5
d_gene: .